These 30 T cell receptor beta chains were sequenced from one sample in a study of CD8 T cells in Susac syndrome (dated by TCRdb to between 2019 and 2020). The library was generated by the immunoSEQ multiplex PCR assay. RNA was extracted using the RNeasy kit, and about 0.5 to 1 ug of the RNA was reverse transcribed with random hexamers. TCRdb reworked the public reads: Q25 trimming with fastp, MiXCR clone assembly, productive beta chains retained. Merged by CDR3 protein, the rows form single entries marked with the most common genes and DNA. The sample table shows approximately 230,000 distinct CDR3 sequences, and 80% to 95% are seen once. The top ten clonotypes cover approximately 0.072% of the sample. The sample comprised CD4+ T cells from PBMCs. These TCRs come from a human donor with multiple sclerosis.

This clonotype was recorded once. The chain links TRBV12-3 or TRBV12-4 to TRBJ2-1; D unresolved. With 7 bases removed from V and 2 bases from J, the gap between germline ends came to 9 bases. The CDR3 length is 13 residues. The CDR3 nucleotides read TGTGCCAGCACTTGGGGTGCCTACAATGAGCAGTTCTTC. This codes for CASTWGAYNEQFF.

This clonotype is a singleton in its sample. The chain uses TRBV20-1 and TRBJ2-2; D not certain. The V end lost 1 base, the J end lost 2 bases, and 14 bases lay between the germline ends. Germline V gene data show CDR1 as DFQATT and CDR2 as SNEGSKA (reference sequence). This CDR3 spans 16 amino acids. CDR3: CSARVRGRTNTGELFF. The CDR3 DNA is TGCAGTGCTAGAGTGAGAGGCAGAACCAACACCGGGGAGCTGTTTTTT.

The chain employs TRBV21-1 and TRBJ1-5; TRBD1, the D gene given by the table, was not confirmed from the DNA. TRBV21-1 is a known pseudogene. CDR3 length: 19 amino acids. The CDR3 region is CASSNRDRATKDSNQPQHF. CDR3 nucleotide sequence: TGTGCCAGCAGCAACCGGGACAGGGCGACGAAGGATAGCAATCAGCCCCAGCATTTT.

The J gene is TRBJ2-7, the V gene TRBV4-1, with D possibly being TRBD2 (7 bases). The germline V gene has CDR1 MGHRA and CDR2 YSYEKL. The CDR3 sequence is 16 residues long. Trimming pared 0 bases from V and 3 bases from J, leaving 15 bases between. The chain's CDR3 is CASSQEKRGGNYEQYF. The CDR3, as DNA: TGCGCCAGCAGCCAAGAGAAGAGGGGGGGCAACTACGAGCAGTACTTC.

The rearrangement joins TRBV20-1 to TRBJ2-1; the D gene is possibly TRBD2 (6 bases). The CDR3 covers 13 residues. The V end lost 6 bases, the J end lost 3 bases, and 12 bases lay between the germline ends. Germline assignment: CDR1 DFQATT and CDR2 SNEGSKA (reference sequence). The CDR3 DNA is TGCAGTGCCCCGGGACTCTACTACAATGAGCAGTTCTTC. Protein sequence: CSAPGLYYNEQFF.

Written as DNA, the CDR3 is TGCAGCGTTGTGAAAGGGGTCGATGAGCAGTTCTTC. Its translation is CSVVKGVDEQFF. This chain links TRBV29-1 with TRBJ2-1; tentative D call: TRBD1 (5 bases). Germline values: CDR1 SQVTM, CDR2 ANQGSEA. Trimming cost V 4 bases and J 8 bases, with 12 bases left between them. The CDR3 covers 12 residues.

The V call is TRBV12-3 or TRBV12-4, the J call TRBJ2-2; D assignment may be TRBD1 or TRBD2 (5 bases each). The V and J ends lost 3 bases and 5 bases respectively, with 10 bases between them. This CDR3 is 14 amino acids long. The CDR3 here is CASSLEAGTGELFF. The CDR3 DNA is TGTGCCAGCAGTTTGGAGGCAGGGACCGGGGAGCTGTTTTTT.

The rearrangement joins TRBV3-1 to TRBJ2-5; a weak D match, TRBD2 (5 bases). The CDR3 is 15 residues long. V lost 7 bases and J 0 bases, leaving 15 bases between the germline ends. Germline V gene lookup returns CDR1 LGHDT and CDR2 YNNKEL (reference sequence). The CDR3 here is CASNWGVLHQETQYF. CDR3 nucleotides: TGTGCCAGCAACTGGGGAGTTTTGCACCAAGAGACCCAGTACTTC.

The chain uses TRBV20-1 and TRBJ1-1; unclear D gene. CDR1 is DFQATT and CDR2 is SNEGSKA in the germline V gene (reference sequence). Trimming cost V 6 bases and J 1 base, with 12 bases left between them. The CDR3 loop spans 13 amino acids. CDR3 amino acids: CSAIVATNTEAFF. In nucleotides, the CDR3 is TGCAGTGCCATTGTCGCCACGAACACTGAAGCTTTCTTT.

V usage is TRBV27 and J usage is TRBJ2-5; tentatively, D is TRBD1 (5 bases). The CDR3 is 13 residues long. Germline CDR1 and CDR2: MNHEY and SMNVEV (reference sequence). V was shortened by 4 bases and J by 9 bases, with 15 bases between the two germline ends. CDR3 bases: TGTGCCAGCAGTTCTCAGGGTGGTGGGGCCCAGTACTTC. Translating gives CASSSQGGGAQYF.

The V gene is TRBV29-1, the J gene TRBJ2-1; 9 bases agree with TRBD2. Trimming removed 6 bases from V and 10 bases from J; junction bases left unmatched: 10. This CDR3 region has 13 residues. Germline CDR1 is SQVTM and CDR2 is ANQGSEA. The CDR3 DNA is TGCAGCGTATTGGTAGCGGGGGCCATGGAGCAGTTCTTC. It is translated as CSVLVAGAMEQFF.

In its sample, this clonotype was seen a few times. This chain links TRBV11-2 with TRBJ1-2; D perhaps matches TRBD1 (5 bases). V lost 6 bases and J 7 bases, leaving 15 bases between the germline ends. CDR3 size: 13 residues. Per the germline V gene, CDR1 is SGHAT and CDR2 is FQNNGV. The CDR3 coding sequence is TGTGCCAGCAGGGGGGGGACCTACTCTGGCTACACCTTC. The encoded protein is CASRGGTYSGYTF.

This chain uses TRBV29-1 with TRBJ2-7, with D unclear. V lost 4 bases and J lost 6, with 7 bases in between. The CDR3 has 10 amino acids. Per the germline V gene, CDR1 is SQVTM and CDR2 is ANQGSEA. The CDR3 DNA is TGCAGCGTTGGGGTTCGCGAGCAGTACTTC. Its protein product is CSVGVREQYF.

The CDR3 bases are TGCAGTGCTAAGGACAGGGGACCAGATACGCAGTATTTT. Protein product: CSAKDRGPDTQYF. The gene calls are TRBV20-1 and TRBJ2-3, with 9 bases that match TRBD1. Germline CDR1 is DFQATT and CDR2 is SNEGSKA (reference sequence). Losses at the gene ends were 4 bases for V and 4 bases for J; bases not matched to a gene: 3. This CDR3 contains 13 residues.

The genes are TRBV9 and TRBJ1-1, with a possible D match to TRBD1 (6 bases). Looked up from germline, CDR1 is SGDLS and CDR2 is YYNGEE. This CDR3 comprises 18 residues. V lost 4 bases to trimming and J lost 0 bases, with 22 bases between them. DNA for the CDR3: TGTGCCAGCAGCCCCAAAGCTGGGGGCAAAGACATGAACACTGAAGCTTTCTTT. Protein: CASSPKAGGKDMNTEAFF.

This clonotype was recorded once. The chain employs TRBV2 and TRBJ1-3; tentative D call: TRBD1 (6 bases). This CDR3 has 16 amino acids. Germline V CDR1 and CDR2: SNHLY, FYNNEI. The V and J ends lost 6 bases and 0 bases respectively, with 15 bases between them. The CDR3 nucleotides are TGTGCCAGCAGGGGAGGGGGGGTAATCTCTGGAAACACCATATATTTT. As protein: CASRGGGVISGNTIYF.

The chain is built from TRBV6-6 and TRBJ1-2; 9 nucleotides align to TRBD1. In germline, CDR1 is MNHNY, CDR2 SVGAGI (reference sequence). V was pared by 6 bases and J by 2 bases, with 7 bases of the junction left unmatched. The CDR3 length is 15 residues. CDR3 region: CASRPRTGANYGYTF. CDR3 DNA sequence: TGTGCCAGCAGGCCGAGGACAGGGGCGAACTATGGCTACACCTTC.

The chain links TRBV10-3 to TRBJ2-3; D tentatively fits TRBD1 or TRBD2 (5 bases each). Germline values: CDR1 ENHRY, CDR2 SYGVKD. The CDR3 spans 13 residues. With 0 bases removed from V and 8 bases from J, the gap between germline ends came to 9 bases. CDR3 protein: CAISESSGGTQYF. The DNA for the CDR3 is TGTGCCATCAGTGAGTCGTCTGGGGGTACGCAGTATTTT.

There are a few counts of this clonotype. This chain connects TRBV18 to TRBJ1-2, with D unresolved. This CDR3 contains 13 residues. V was clipped by 3 bases and J by 2 bases, with 7 bases between them. In germline, CDR1 is KGHSH, CDR2 LQKENI. CDR3 loop: CASSPQENYGYTF. In nucleotides, the CDR3 is TGTGCCAGCTCACCTCAGGAGAACTATGGCTACACCTTC.

The chain employs TRBV20-1 and TRBJ1-2; D remains unclear. V was shortened by 4 bases and J by 0 bases, with 9 bases between the two germline ends. The CDR3 covers 13 residues. CDR1 is DFQATT, CDR2 SNEGSKA, per germline (reference sequence). The CDR3 bases are TGCAGTGCTAATTCGGGTGCTAACTATGGCTACACCTTC. Translation: CSANSGANYGYTF.

DNA for the CDR3: TGCGCCAGCAGCCTATCGGACACCTCCTACGAGCAGTACGTC. Its translation: CASSLSDTSYEQYV. The chain links TRBV4-1 to TRBJ2-7; the D gene is possibly TRBD1 (5 bases). The V gene lost 4 bases and the J gene lost 0 bases, with 10 bases spanning the gap. CDR3 length: 14 residues. Germline CDR1 and CDR2: MGHRA and YSYEKL.

The chain links TRBV7-9 to TRBJ1-1, with D hard to call. From germline, CDR1 is SEHNR and CDR2 FQNEAQ (reference sequence). The CDR3 contains 14 residues. The ends were cut back, 1 base at V and 4 bases at J, with 10 bases in the middle. The CDR3 sequence is CASSLVNRGTEAFF. In DNA form, the CDR3 reads TGTGCCAGCAGCTTAGTTAACAGAGGCACTGAAGCTTTCTTT.

V is TRBV4-1 and J is TRBJ1-3; a weak D match, TRBD1 (5 bases). With 5 bases removed from V and 4 bases from J, the gap between germline ends came to 12 bases. The CDR3 consists of 14 residues. The germline gives CDR1 MGHRA, CDR2 YSYEKL. CDR3 sequence reads: CASSSRDVGNTIYF. The CDR3 bases are TGCGCCAGCAGCTCCCGGGACGTCGGAAACACCATATATTTT.

The chain couples TRBV7-2 to TRBJ2-7; the match to TRBD2 covers 7 bases. V lost 2 bases and J lost 2; bases outside the gene matches: 6. This CDR3 spans 15 amino acids. The germline gives CDR1 SGHTA, CDR2 FQGNSA. The CDR3 DNA is TGTGCCAGCAGCTTAACTAGCGCAAACCCCTACGAGCAGTACGTC. It specifies CASSLTSANPYEQYV.

This clonotype was picked up a small number of times. At one of its ends the junction is not consistent with the germline gene, which may arise from a read error. The chain carries TRBV9 and TRBJ1-1, with 7 bases identical to TRBD1. Germline V CDR1 and CDR2: SGDLS, YYNGEE. This CDR3 comprises 17 residues. The CDR3, as DNA: TGTGCCAGCAGCGTAGATCCCCCACAGGGGTTGAACACTGAAGCTTTTTTT. It yields the protein CASSVDPPQGLNTEAFF.

The chain uses TRBV27 and TRBJ1-2; possible D gene TRBD1, 5 bases. The V and J ends lost 6 bases and 3 bases respectively, with 11 bases between them. The CDR3 totals 13 residues. CDR1 is MNHEY, CDR2 SMNVEV, per germline (reference sequence). In nucleotides, the CDR3 is TGTGCCAGCAGCGCGACAGCCGACTATGGCTACACCTTC. As protein: CASSATADYGYTF.

This sequence joins TRBV30 and TRBJ2-1; 9 positions agree with TRBD2. The CDR3 contains 15 residues. V lost 3 bases and J lost 5; bases outside the gene matches: 8. Germline loops: CDR1 GTSNPN, CDR2 SVGIG (reference sequence). The CDR3 sequence is CAWRAGGLGHNEQFF. Here the CDR3 DNA reads TGTGCCTGGAGAGCGGGAGGATTGGGGCACAATGAGCAGTTCTTC.

The chain has TRBV30 and TRBJ1-1; 7 positions match TRBD1. This CDR3 has 14 amino acids. The V segment lost 1 base and the J segment 6 bases; nucleotides outside the gene matches: 8. Germline CDR1 is GTSNPN and CDR2 is SVGIG (reference sequence). The CDR3 protein is CAWSETGAPAEAFF. As DNA, the CDR3 is TGTGCCTGGAGTGAAACAGGGGCCCCTGCTGAAGCTTTCTTT. Variable domain in full (rest from reference TRBV30 and TRBJ1-1): SQTIHQWPATLVQPVGSPLSLECTVEGTSNPNLYWYRQAAGRGLQLLFYSVGIGQISSEVPQNLSASRPQDRQFILSSKKLLLSDSGFYLCAWSETGAPAEAFFGQGTRLTVV.

In this sample, this clonotype turned up once. CDR3 nucleotide sequence: TGCAGCGGGAACCGGGACCGTGCGGAGACCCAGTACTTC. Translation: CSGNRDRAETQYF. The chain recombines TRBV29-1 with TRBJ2-5; possibly TRBD1 or TRBD2 for D (5 bases each). In germline, CDR1 is SQVTM, CDR2 ANQGSEA. Trimming left V 7 bases short and J 5 bases short, with 17 bases between. This CDR3 has 13 residues.

V usage is TRBV20-1 and J usage is TRBJ2-7; 11 bases align to TRBD1. Trimming cost V 3 bases and J 6 bases; bases outside gene matches: 7. Germline assignment: CDR1 DFQATT and CDR2 SNEGSKA (reference sequence). This CDR3 contains 14 residues. This CDR3 is CSASVGQGAAEQYV. The CDR3 DNA is TGCAGTGCTAGTGTCGGACAGGGGGCAGCCGAGCAGTACGTC.